This TCR beta chain stems from a study of T cell responses to AZD1222 COVID-19 vaccine. Regarding the study as a whole: Baseline seropositivity characterized only a handful of AZD1222 recipients. Vaccination with two AZD1222 doses was followed by a rise in Spike-specific TCR breadth and depth. Scientists sampled the repertoires only once the peak T cell response had passed. Spike-spanning, vaccine-associated CD4 TCRs were dominant at 160-218 and 743-854.

The CDR3 is 14 amino acids. From germline, CDR1 is SGHNT and CDR2 YYREEE (reference sequence). V dropped 1 base and J dropped 8; count of bases not matched to a gene: 4. As regards this clone: Antigen: not known.

The data were produced by immunoSEQ multiplex PCR, yet TCRdb's version contains in-frame clones alone and is incomplete. Among roughly 150,000 clones listed, roughly 91% were seen once. The sample was peripheral blood, taken on day 0 of AZD1222 vaccination. The V call is TRBV5-4, the J call TRBJ1-4, with 8 bases identical to TRBD1. This TCR derives from an adult in good health. DNA of the CDR3: TGTGCCAGCAGCTTGCAGGGGGCAAAAGAAAAACTGTTTTTT. As protein: CASSLQGAKEKLFF.